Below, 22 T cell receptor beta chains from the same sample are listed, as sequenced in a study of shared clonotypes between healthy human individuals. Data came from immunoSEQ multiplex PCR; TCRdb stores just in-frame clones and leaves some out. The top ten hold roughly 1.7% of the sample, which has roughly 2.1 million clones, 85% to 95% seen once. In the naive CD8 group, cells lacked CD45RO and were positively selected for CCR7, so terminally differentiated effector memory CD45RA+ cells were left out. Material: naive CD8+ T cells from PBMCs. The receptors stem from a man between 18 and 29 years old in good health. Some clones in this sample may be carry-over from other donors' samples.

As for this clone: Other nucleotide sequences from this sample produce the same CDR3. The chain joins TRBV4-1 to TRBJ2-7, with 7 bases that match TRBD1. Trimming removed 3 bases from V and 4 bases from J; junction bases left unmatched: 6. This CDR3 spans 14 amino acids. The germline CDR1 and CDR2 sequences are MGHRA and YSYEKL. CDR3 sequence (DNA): TGCGCCAGCAGCCACCGAGACAGGGTATACGAGCAGTACTTC. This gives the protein CASSHRDRVYEQYF.

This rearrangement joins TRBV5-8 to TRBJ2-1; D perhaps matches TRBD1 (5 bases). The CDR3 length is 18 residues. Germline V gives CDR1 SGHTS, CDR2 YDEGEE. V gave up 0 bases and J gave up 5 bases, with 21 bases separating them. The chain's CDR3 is CASSLVYQRSDRHNEQFF. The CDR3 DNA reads TGTGCCAGCAGCTTGGTTTACCAACGAAGCGACAGACACAATGAGCAGTTCTTC.

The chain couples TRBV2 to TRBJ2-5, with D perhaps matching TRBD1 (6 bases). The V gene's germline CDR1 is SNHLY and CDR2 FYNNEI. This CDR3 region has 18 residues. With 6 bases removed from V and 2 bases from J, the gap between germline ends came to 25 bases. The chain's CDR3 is CASSTPTGWAGVQETQYF. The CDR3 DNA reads TGTGCCAGCAGCACTCCGACAGGATGGGCAGGAGTACAAGAGACCCAGTACTTC.

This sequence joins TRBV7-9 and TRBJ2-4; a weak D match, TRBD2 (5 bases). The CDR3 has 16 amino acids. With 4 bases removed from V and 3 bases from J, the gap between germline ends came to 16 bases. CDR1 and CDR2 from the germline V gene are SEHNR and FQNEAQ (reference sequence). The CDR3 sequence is CASSYPVHGDKNIQYF. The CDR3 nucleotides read TGTGCCAGCAGCTACCCCGTACACGGGGACAAAAACATTCAGTACTTC.

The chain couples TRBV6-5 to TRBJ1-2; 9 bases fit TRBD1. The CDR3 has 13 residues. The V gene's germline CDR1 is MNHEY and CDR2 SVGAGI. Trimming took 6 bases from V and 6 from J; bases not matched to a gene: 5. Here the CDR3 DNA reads TGTGCCAGCAGACACCGGACAGGGGATGGCTACACCTTC. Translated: CASRHRTGDGYTF.

The CDR3 protein is CASSSDDEKDRSAGYTF. CDR3 DNA: TGTGCCAGCAGTTCCGATGACGAAAAGGACAGATCGGCTGGCTACACCTTC. This chain joins TRBV28 and TRBJ1-2; possibly TRBD1 for D (6 bases). The CDR3 runs to 17 residues. V shed 4 bases and J shed 7 bases, with 25 bases lying between them. The germline CDR1 and CDR2 sequences are MDHEN and SYDVKM.

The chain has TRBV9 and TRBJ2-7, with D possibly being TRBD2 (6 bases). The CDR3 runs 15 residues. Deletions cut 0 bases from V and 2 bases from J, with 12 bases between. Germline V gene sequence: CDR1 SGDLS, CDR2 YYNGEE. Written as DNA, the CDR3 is TGTGCCAGCAGCGTAGGGCTAGCGAACACCTACGAGCAGTACTTC. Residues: CASSVGLANTYEQYF.

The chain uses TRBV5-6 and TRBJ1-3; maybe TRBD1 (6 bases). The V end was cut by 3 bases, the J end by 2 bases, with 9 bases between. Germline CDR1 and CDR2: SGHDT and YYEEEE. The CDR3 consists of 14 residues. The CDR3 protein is CASSWGAAGNTIYF. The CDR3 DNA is TGTGCCAGCAGCTGGGGGGCGGCTGGAAACACCATATATTTT.

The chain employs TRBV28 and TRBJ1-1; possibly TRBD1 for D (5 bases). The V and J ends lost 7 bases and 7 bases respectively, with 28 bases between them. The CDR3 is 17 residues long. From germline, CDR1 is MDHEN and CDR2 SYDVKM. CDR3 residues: CASITSAVAPGGGEAFF. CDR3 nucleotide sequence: TGTGCCAGCATTACTTCGGCAGTGGCACCGGGTGGGGGTGAAGCTTTCTTT.

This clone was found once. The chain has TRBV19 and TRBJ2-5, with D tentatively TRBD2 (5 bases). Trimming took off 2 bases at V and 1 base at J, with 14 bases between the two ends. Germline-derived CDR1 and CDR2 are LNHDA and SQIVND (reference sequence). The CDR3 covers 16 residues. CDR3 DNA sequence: TGTGCCAGTAGTATAAGCGGCGGAGGTATCCAAGAGACCCAGTACTTC. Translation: CASSISGGGIQETQYF.

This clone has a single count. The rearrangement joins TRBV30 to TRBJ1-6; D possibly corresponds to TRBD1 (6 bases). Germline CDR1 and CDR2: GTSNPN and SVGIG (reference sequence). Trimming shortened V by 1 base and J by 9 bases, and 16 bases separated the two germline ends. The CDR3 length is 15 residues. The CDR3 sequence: CAWSEWGPEGSPLHF. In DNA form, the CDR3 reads TGTGCCTGGAGTGAGTGGGGGCCTGAGGGTTCACCCCTCCACTTT.

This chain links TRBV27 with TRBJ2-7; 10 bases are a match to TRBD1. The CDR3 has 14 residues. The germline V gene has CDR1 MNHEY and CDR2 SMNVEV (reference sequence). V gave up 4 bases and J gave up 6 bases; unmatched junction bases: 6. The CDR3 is CASSSGDRGSEQYF. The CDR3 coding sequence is TGTGCCAGCAGTTCTGGGGACAGGGGTTCCGAGCAGTACTTC.

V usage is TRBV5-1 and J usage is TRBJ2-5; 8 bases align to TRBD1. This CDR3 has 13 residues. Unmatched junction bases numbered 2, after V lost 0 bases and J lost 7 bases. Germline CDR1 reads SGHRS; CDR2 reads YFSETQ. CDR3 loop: CASSLVQGGTQYF. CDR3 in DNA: TGCGCCAGCAGCTTGGTACAGGGGGGGACCCAGTACTTC.

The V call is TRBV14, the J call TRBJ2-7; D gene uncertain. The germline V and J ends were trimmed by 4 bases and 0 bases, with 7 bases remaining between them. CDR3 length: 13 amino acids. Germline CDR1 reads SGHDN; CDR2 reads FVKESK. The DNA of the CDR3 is TGTGCCAGCAGCCTATCCAGCTCCTACGAGCAGTACTTC. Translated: CASSLSSSYEQYF. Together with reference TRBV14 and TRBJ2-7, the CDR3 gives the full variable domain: EAGVTQFPSHSVIEKGQTVTLRCDPISGHDNLYWYRRVMGKEIKFLLHFVKESKQDESGMPNNRFLAERTGGTYSTLKVQPAELEDSGVYFCASSLSSSYEQYFGPGTRLTVT.

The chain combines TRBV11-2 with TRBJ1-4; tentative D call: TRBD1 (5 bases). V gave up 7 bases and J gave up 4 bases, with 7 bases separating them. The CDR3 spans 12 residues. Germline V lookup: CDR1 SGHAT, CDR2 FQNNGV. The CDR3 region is CASTGFNEKLFF. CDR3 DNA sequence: TGTGCCAGCACAGGGTTTAATGAAAAACTGTTTTTT. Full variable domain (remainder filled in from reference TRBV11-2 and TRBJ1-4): EAGVAQSPRYKIIEKRQSVAFWCNPISGHATLYWYQQILGQGPKLLIQFQNNGVVDDSQLPKDRFSAERLKGVDSTLKIQPAKLEDSAVYLCASTGFNEKLFFGSGTQLSVL.

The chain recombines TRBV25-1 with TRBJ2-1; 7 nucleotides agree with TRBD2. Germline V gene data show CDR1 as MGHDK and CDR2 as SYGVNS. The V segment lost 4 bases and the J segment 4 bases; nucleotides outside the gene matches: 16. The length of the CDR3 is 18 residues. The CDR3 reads CASSGVGYAGEKYNEQFF. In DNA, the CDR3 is TGTGCCAGCAGTGGGGTCGGCTATGCGGGAGAGAAGTACAATGAGCAGTTCTTC.

The CDR3 DNA follows: TGTGCCAGCAGTGAATCAGGGGGGGATACGCAGTATTTT. It encodes CASSESGGDTQYF. The chain uses TRBV25-1 and TRBJ2-3; tentative D call: TRBD1 (7 bases). Trimming took 1 base from V and 6 from J, leaving 8 bases between them. The germline gives CDR1 MGHDK, CDR2 SYGVNS. The CDR3 totals 13 residues.

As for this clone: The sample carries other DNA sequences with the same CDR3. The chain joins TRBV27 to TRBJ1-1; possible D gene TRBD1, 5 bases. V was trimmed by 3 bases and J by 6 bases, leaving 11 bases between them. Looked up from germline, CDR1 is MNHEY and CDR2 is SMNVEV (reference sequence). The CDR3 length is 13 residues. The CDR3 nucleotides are TGTGCCAGCAGTTTTGGGCCGGGGGCTGAAGCTTTCTTT. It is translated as CASSFGPGAEAFF.

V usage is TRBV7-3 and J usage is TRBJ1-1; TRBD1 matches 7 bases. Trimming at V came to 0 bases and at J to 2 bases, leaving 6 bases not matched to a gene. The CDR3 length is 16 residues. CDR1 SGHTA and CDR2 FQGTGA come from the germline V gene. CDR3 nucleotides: TGTGCCAGCAGCTTAACGGGACAGTTAAGAAACACTGAAGCTTTCTTT. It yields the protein CASSLTGQLRNTEAFF.

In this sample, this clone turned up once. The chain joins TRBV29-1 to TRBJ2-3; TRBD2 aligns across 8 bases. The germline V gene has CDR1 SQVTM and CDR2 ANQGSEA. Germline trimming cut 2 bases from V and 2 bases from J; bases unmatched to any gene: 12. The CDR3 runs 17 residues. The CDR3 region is CSVERLGLAGPTDTQYF. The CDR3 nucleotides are TGCAGCGTTGAACGGCTTGGGCTAGCGGGTCCCACAGATACGCAGTATTTT.

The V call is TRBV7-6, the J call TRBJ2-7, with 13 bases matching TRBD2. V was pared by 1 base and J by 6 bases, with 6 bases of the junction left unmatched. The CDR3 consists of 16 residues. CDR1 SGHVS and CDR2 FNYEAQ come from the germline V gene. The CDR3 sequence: CASSLGTSGSPVEQYF. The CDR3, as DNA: TGTGCCAGCAGCTTAGGGACTAGCGGGAGTCCGGTCGAGCAGTACTTC.

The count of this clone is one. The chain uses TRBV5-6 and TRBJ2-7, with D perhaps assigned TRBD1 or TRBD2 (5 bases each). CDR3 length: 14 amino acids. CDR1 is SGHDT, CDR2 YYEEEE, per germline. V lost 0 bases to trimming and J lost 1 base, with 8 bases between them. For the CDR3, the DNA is TGTGCCAGCAGCTTGGATGGGGGATCCTACGAGCAGTACTTC. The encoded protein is CASSLDGGSYEQYF.